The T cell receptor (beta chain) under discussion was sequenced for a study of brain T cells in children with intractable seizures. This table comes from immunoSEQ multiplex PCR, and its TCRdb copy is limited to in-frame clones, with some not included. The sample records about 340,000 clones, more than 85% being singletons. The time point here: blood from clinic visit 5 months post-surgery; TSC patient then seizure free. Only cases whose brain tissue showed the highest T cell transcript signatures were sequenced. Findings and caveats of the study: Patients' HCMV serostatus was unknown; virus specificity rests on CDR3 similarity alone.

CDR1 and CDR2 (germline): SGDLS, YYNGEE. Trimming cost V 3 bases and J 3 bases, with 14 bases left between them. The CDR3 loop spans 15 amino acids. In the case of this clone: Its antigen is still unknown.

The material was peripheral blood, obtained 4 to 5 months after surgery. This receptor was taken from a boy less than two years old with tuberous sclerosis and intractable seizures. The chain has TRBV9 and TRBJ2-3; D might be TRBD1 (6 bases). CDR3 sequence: CASSAPRGGTDTQYF. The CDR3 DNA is TGTGCCAGCAGCGCTCCGAGAGGGGGTACAGATACGCAGTATTTT.